Presented here are 20 T cell receptor beta chains from one specimen sequenced in a study of T cells after posttransplantation cyclophosphamide. The protocol was immunoSEQ multiplex PCR, while the TCRdb copy is restricted to in-frame clones and leaves out a portion. Of approximately 19,000 clones in the sample, 85% to 90% are singletons; the top ten hold 1.9%. Sampled 1 year posttransplant, controls received myeloablative marrow transplants, methotrexate and a calcineurin inhibitor. The source was PBMCs, collected approximately 370 days after allogeneic stem cell transplant with calcineurin inhibitor and methotrexate. The receptor set was obtained from a female patient between 30 and 45 years old who received an allogeneic stem cell transplant from an unrelated donor, was CMV-positive, and had acute and chronic GVHD. The graft donor may account for some of the T cells.

The sample holds one count of this clone. V and J are TRBV28 and TRBJ2-1; TRBD2 matches at 14 bases. Germline-derived CDR1 and CDR2 are MDHEN and SYDVKM. V was pared by 3 bases and J by 6 bases, with 1 base of the junction left unmatched. This CDR3 comprises 15 residues. The CDR3 loop is CASSLGLAGANEQFF. In DNA form, the CDR3 reads TGTGCCAGCAGTTTGGGACTAGCGGGAGCCAATGAGCAGTTCTTC. Full variable domain (remainder filled in from reference TRBV28 and TRBJ2-1): DVKVTQSSRYLVKRTGEKVFLECVQDMDHENMFWYRQDPGLGLRLIYFSYDVKMKEKGDIPEGYSVSREKKERFSLILESASTNQTSMYLCASSLGLAGANEQFFGPGTRLTVL.

The chain has TRBV7-8 and TRBJ1-5; no definite D call. Germline V gives CDR1 SGHVS, CDR2 FQNEAQ. V was shortened by 5 bases and J by 3 bases, with 11 bases between the two germline ends. CDR3 length equals 14 residues. As DNA, the CDR3 is TGTGCCAGCAGCATATTAGAATCCAATCAGCCCCAGCATTTT. Translation: CASSILESNQPQHF.

This sequence joins TRBV6-4 and TRBJ2-2; D is undetermined. V was pared by 6 bases and J by 7 bases, with 12 bases between. In germline, CDR1 is MRHNA, CDR2 SNTAGT. The CDR3 length is 13 residues. The CDR3 DNA is TGTGCCAGCAGGGGTGGAGATGGCGGGGAGCTGTTTTTT. Amino acid sequence: CASRGGDGGELFF.

This chain uses TRBV19 with TRBJ1-1; D uncertain. The V end lost 3 bases, the J end lost 2 bases, and 7 bases lay between the germline ends. This CDR3 is built from 13 residues. Germline CDR1 is LNHDA and CDR2 is SQIVND (reference sequence). Here the CDR3 DNA reads TGTGCCAGTAGTATGGGAGCCAACACTGAAGCTTTCTTT. It codes for CASSMGANTEAFF.

The chain employs TRBV2 and TRBJ1-5; no firm D call. V lost 1 base to trimming and J lost 3 bases, with 7 bases between them. Germline assignment: CDR1 SNHLY and CDR2 FYNNEI. This CDR3 contains 14 residues. The chain's CDR3 is CASSEVGLNQPQHF. In DNA form, the CDR3 reads TGTGCCAGCAGTGAAGTTGGGCTCAATCAGCCCCAGCATTTT.

The J gene is TRBJ2-7, the V gene TRBV10-3, with D maybe TRBD1 (6 bases). Germline assignment: CDR1 ENHRY and CDR2 SYGVKD. The CDR3 extends over 15 amino acids. The V end lost 0 bases, the J end lost 3 bases, and 12 bases lay between the germline ends. As DNA, the CDR3 is TGTGCCATCAGTGAGTCCCAGGGGCTCAACTACGAGCAGTACGTC. Protein product: CAISESQGLNYEQYV.

The V and J genes are TRBV25-1 and TRBJ2-2; no clear D. Per the germline V gene, CDR1 is MGHDK and CDR2 is SYGVNS. Deletions cut 2 bases from V and 6 bases from J, with 10 bases between. The CDR3 loop spans 14 amino acids. The CDR3: CASSERSFAGELFF. CDR3 bases: TGTGCCAGCAGTGAAAGGAGTTTTGCCGGGGAGCTGTTTTTT.

The genes are TRBV11-2 and TRBJ1-2; possible D gene TRBD1, 5 bases. From germline, CDR1 is SGHAT and CDR2 FQNNGV. V was cut by 6 bases and J by 0 bases, with 20 bases left in between. There are 17 residues in the CDR3. The CDR3 sequence: CASSSLLTGKSNYGYTF. For the CDR3, the DNA is TGTGCCAGCAGTTCTTTACTCACAGGAAAATCTAACTATGGCTACACCTTC.

In its sample, this clone was seen once. The V gene is TRBV7-6, the J gene TRBJ2-1, with D possibly matching TRBD1 (5 bases). There are 15 residues in the CDR3. The V end was cut by 5 bases, the J end by 0 bases, with 11 bases between. The germline gives CDR1 SGHVS, CDR2 FNYEAQ. The CDR3 DNA follows: TGTGCCAGCAGCACCGACAGAAGCTCCTACAATGAGCAGTTCTTC. This translates into CASSTDRSSYNEQFF.

V usage is TRBV7-8 and J usage is TRBJ2-1, with TRBD1 matching over 11 bases. This CDR3 comprises 20 residues. Unmatched junction bases numbered 14, after V lost 4 bases and J lost 0 bases. CDR1 is SGHVS and CDR2 is FQNEAQ in the germline V gene. The CDR3 sequence: CASSYRDRGSVTISYNEQFF. In nucleotides, the CDR3 is TGTGCCAGCAGCTACCGGGACAGGGGGAGCGTGACTATCTCCTACAATGAGCAGTTCTTC.

The J gene is TRBJ2-1, the V gene TRBV2, with D perhaps TRBD2 (7 bases). The V gene's germline CDR1 is SNHLY and CDR2 FYNNEI. This CDR3 contains 14 residues. V lost 6 bases and J 5 bases, leaving 14 bases between the germline ends. CDR3 in DNA: TGTGCCAGCAGACAAGCGGGACAAAACAATGAGCAGTTCTTC. Its protein product is CASRQAGQNNEQFF.

For this clone: The CDR3 does not close with the conserved phenylalanine or tryptophan, likely indicating a read error. This chain links TRBV7-6 with TRBJ1-6; 7 bases are a match to TRBD1. CDR3 length: 17 amino acids. Germline V gene lookup returns CDR1 SGHVS and CDR2 FNYEAQ. V dropped 3 bases and J dropped 0; count of bases not matched to a gene: 5. The DNA for the CDR3 is TGTGCCAGCAGCTTGGAACAGGGGTCCTCCTATAATTCACCCCTCCACTCT. It translates to CASSLEQGSSYNSPLHS.

The gene calls are TRBV14 and TRBJ2-1; a possible D gene is TRBD1 (6 bases). V was shortened by 4 bases and J by 5 bases, with 9 bases between the two germline ends. In germline, CDR1 is SGHDN, CDR2 FVKESK. The CDR3 loop spans 13 amino acids. CDR3 bases: TGTGCCAGCAGCCTGGCAGGGGACAATGAGCAGTTCTTC. This sequence encodes CASSLAGDNEQFF.

The genes are TRBV30 and TRBJ2-7, with D perhaps TRBD1 (5 bases). Germline V gene data show CDR1 as GTSNPN and CDR2 as SVGIG (reference sequence). Trimming pared 5 bases from V and 6 bases from J, leaving 11 bases between. This CDR3 is 11 amino acids long. CDR3 coding DNA: TGTGCCTGGGCGGCAGGGCGCGAGCAGTACTTC. It is translated as CAWAAGREQYF.

V and J are TRBV5-1 and TRBJ2-1; D is ambiguous. The CDR3 has 12 residues. Germline lookup yields CDR1 SGHRS and CDR2 YFSETQ. Deletions cut 4 bases from V and 6 bases from J, with 8 bases between. The chain's CDR3 is CASSAGFNEQFF. The CDR3 DNA follows: TGCGCCAGCAGCGCCGGTTTCAATGAGCAGTTCTTC.

The genes are TRBV11-2 and TRBJ2-7, with D perhaps TRBD1 (6 bases). Germline CDR1 SGHAT, CDR2 FQNNGV. The V end lost 2 bases, the J end lost 3 bases, and 20 bases lay between the germline ends. The CDR3 sequence is 17 residues long. The CDR3 DNA reads TGTGCCAGCAGCTTAAAGGGATCAGGGGTCCGCATCTACGAGCAGTACTTC. This translates into CASSLKGSGVRIYEQYF.

The chain is built from TRBV19 and TRBJ1-2; possible D gene TRBD1, 5 bases. Trimming took 3 bases from V and 8 from J, leaving 10 bases between them. This CDR3 has 12 residues. Looked up from germline, CDR1 is LNHDA and CDR2 is SQIVND (reference sequence). CDR3: CASSMGGMGYTF. In nucleotides, the CDR3 is TGTGCCAGTAGTATGGGGGGGATGGGCTACACCTTC.

The chain has TRBV29-1 and TRBJ2-3; 11 positions agree with TRBD2. The germline V gene encodes CDR1 SQVTM and CDR2 ANQGSEA. Trimming at V came to 8 bases and at J to 4 bases, leaving 5 bases not matched to a gene. The CDR3 runs to 13 residues. DNA of the CDR3: TGCAGCTCACTGACTAGCGGGGCAGATACGCAGTATTTT. Its protein product is CSSLTSGADTQYF.

V gene TRBV7-2 combines with J gene TRBJ2-7; 7 bases are shared with TRBD2. From germline, CDR1 is SGHTA and CDR2 FQGNSA. V shed 0 bases, J shed 2 bases, and the junction held 1 base outside the gene matches. The CDR3 length is 14 residues. The CDR3 reads CASSLAGGPYEQYF. Written as DNA, the CDR3 is TGTGCCAGCAGCTTAGCGGGAGGGCCCTACGAGCAGTACTTC.

CDR3 residues: CASSVGGSFVNEQFF. CDR3 coding DNA: TGTGCCAGCAGCGTAGGAGGGAGCTTCGTCAATGAGCAGTTCTTC. V and J are TRBV9 and TRBJ2-1; a possible D gene is TRBD2 (5 bases). Germline V CDR1 and CDR2: SGDLS, YYNGEE. Trimming left V 0 bases short and J 6 bases short, with 13 bases between. This CDR3 contains 15 residues.